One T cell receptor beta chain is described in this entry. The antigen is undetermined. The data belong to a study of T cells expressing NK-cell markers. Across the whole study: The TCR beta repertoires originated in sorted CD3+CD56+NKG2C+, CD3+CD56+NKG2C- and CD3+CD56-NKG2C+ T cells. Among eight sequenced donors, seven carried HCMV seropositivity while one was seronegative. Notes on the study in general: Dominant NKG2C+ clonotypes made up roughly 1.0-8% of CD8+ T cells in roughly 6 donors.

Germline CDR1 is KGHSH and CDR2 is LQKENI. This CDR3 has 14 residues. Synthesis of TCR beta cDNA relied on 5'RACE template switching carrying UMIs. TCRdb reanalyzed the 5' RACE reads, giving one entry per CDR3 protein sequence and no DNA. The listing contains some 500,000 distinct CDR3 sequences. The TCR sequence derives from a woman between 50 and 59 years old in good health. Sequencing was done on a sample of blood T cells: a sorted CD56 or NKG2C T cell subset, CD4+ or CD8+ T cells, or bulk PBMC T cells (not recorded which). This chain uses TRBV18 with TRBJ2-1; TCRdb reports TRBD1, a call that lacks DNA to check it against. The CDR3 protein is CASLMDRDYNEQFF.